Listed here are 24 T cell receptor beta chains from one sample, sequenced in a study of cytomegalovirus exposure and HLA in healthy donors. The PCR ran on 60 Vbeta and 13 Jbeta primers. Profiled with immunoSEQ multiplex PCR; TCRdb holds only in-frame clones, not every one. The sample has about 160,000 clones, 60% to 80% seen once. Sequenced sample: PBMCs. All receptors derive from a man between 60 and 75 years old in good health and CMV-seronegative.

V usage is TRBV10-1 and J usage is TRBJ2-3, with 7 positions matching TRBD2. V was pared by 0 bases and J by 0 bases, with 0 bases of the junction left unmatched. The germline V gene encodes CDR1 WNHNN and CDR2 SYGVQD (reference sequence). This CDR3 has 15 amino acids. CDR3 sequence reads: CASSESSGSTDTQYF. In DNA form, the CDR3 reads TGCGCCAGCAGTGAGTCTAGCGGGAGCACAGATACGCAGTATTTT.

This chain connects TRBV18 to TRBJ2-1; maybe TRBD1 (6 bases). The germline V and J ends were trimmed by 0 bases and 4 bases, with 13 bases remaining between them. Germline V gene lookup returns CDR1 KGHSH and CDR2 LQKENI. The CDR3 is 16 amino acids. The CDR3 reads CASSPPQGTQYNEQFF. CDR3 DNA sequence: TGTGCCAGCTCACCACCCCAGGGGACCCAATACAATGAGCAGTTCTTC.

This chain uses TRBV27 with TRBJ1-2, with TRBD1 as a possible D gene (6 bases). CDR3 length equals 14 residues. The germline V gene encodes CDR1 MNHEY and CDR2 SMNVEV (reference sequence). With 3 bases removed from V and 4 bases from J, the gap between germline ends came to 12 bases. The CDR3 nucleotides are TGTGCCAGCAGTTTTTCACAGGGCGGCTATGGCTACACCTTC. It encodes CASSFSQGGYGYTF.

The chain combines TRBV27 with TRBJ2-5; 10 bases line up with TRBD1. Gene TRBJ2-7 matches the end of the DNA better, so the J call may be wrong. Germline assignment: CDR1 MNHEY and CDR2 SMNVEV (reference sequence). The CDR3 is made up of 16 amino acids. The CDR3 sequence: CASSLMVGTGVNEQYF. As DNA, the CDR3 is TGTGCCAGCAGTTTAATGGTCGGGACAGGGGTAAACGAGCAGTACTTC.

This clone has a single count. This chain links TRBV6-6 with TRBJ2-1, with D perhaps matching TRBD1 (5 bases). With 2 bases removed from V and 10 bases from J, the gap between germline ends came to 12 bases. CDR3 length: 13 residues. CDR1 is MNHNY and CDR2 is SVGAGI in the germline V gene (reference sequence). The DNA of the CDR3 is TGTGCCAGCAGTTACCCCAGGGTTTGGGAGCAGTTCTTC. Protein product: CASSYPRVWEQFF.

V usage is TRBV6-5 and J usage is TRBJ2-5; no definite D call. TRBJ2-7 explains the end of the DNA better; the J call may be wrong. The CDR3 is 11 amino acids. Germline values: CDR1 MNHEY, CDR2 SVGAGI. Here the CDR3 reads CASRSSYEQYF. CDR3 coding DNA: TGTGCCAGCAGAAGCTCCTACGAGCAGTACTTC.

This clone was observed a single time. The rearrangement joins TRBV29-1 to TRBJ2-3, with D maybe TRBD2 (6 bases). The CDR3 is 13 residues long. The V end was cut by 3 bases, the J end by 3 bases, with 10 bases between. Germline CDR1 SQVTM, CDR2 ANQGSEA. The CDR3 spells CSVEGGETDTQYF. In DNA form, the CDR3 reads TGCAGCGTTGAGGGGGGAGAAACAGATACGCAGTATTTT.

This clone was seen just once. The rearrangement joins TRBV6-6 to TRBJ1-5; 8 bases align to TRBD1. V was clipped by 2 bases and J by 4 bases; unmatched bases: 4. The length of the CDR3 is 15 residues. Germline assignment: CDR1 MNHNY and CDR2 SVGAGI (reference sequence). The CDR3 nucleotides read TGTGCCAGCAGTTACGTGGACAGGGAAAATCAGCCCCAGCATTTT. It codes for CASSYVDRENQPQHF.

This chain connects TRBV11-2 to TRBJ2-3; 7 bases fit TRBD2. V dropped 6 bases and J dropped 8; count of bases not matched to a gene: 11. This CDR3 is built from 14 residues. Germline loops: CDR1 SGHAT, CDR2 FQNNGV. The CDR3 region has the DNA TGTGCCAGCAGGCTACTTAGGGCGGGGGTTACGCAGTATTTT. It translates to CASRLLRAGVTQYF.

The chain has TRBV11-2 and TRBJ1-3, with D perhaps TRBD1 (5 bases). CDR1 is SGHAT and CDR2 is FQNNGV in the germline V gene. V was pared by 4 bases and J by 2 bases, with 9 bases between. This CDR3 region has 14 residues. In nucleotides, the CDR3 is TGTGCCAGCAGCTCCGACAGAACTGGAAACACCATATATTTT. Its translation: CASSSDRTGNTIYF.

The chain carries TRBV18 and TRBJ2-6; 11 bases agree with TRBD1. Germline V gene sequence: CDR1 KGHSH, CDR2 LQKENI. CDR3 size: 18 residues. Trimming cost V 4 bases and J 0 bases; bases outside gene matches: 5. The CDR3 nucleotides are TGTGCCAGCTCACGGGGGACAGGGGGAAGCTCTGGGGCCAACGTCCTGACTTTC. Its protein product is CASSRGTGGSSGANVLTF. The variable domain in full, with the rest retrieved from reference TRBV18 and TRBJ2-6, is NAGVMQNPRHLVRRRGQEARLRCSPMKGHSHVYWYRQLPEEGLKFMVYLQKENIIDESGMPKERFSAEFPKEGPSILRIQQVVRGDSAAYFCASSRGTGGSSGANVLTFGAGSRLTVL.

The rearrangement links TRBV5-1 to TRBJ2-5, with TRBD1 matching 7 bases. Germline V lookup: CDR1 SGHRS, CDR2 YFSETQ. The V and J ends lost 5 bases and 2 bases, in that order; junction bases with no gene match: 3. The CDR3 is 13 amino acids. The CDR3 region has the DNA TGCGCCAGCAGTCGACAGGGTCAAGAGACCCAGTACTTC. Protein product: CASSRQGQETQYF.

The genes are TRBV15 and TRBJ1-1, with 12 bases matching TRBD1. Germline CDR1 reads LNHNV; CDR2 reads YYDKDF (reference sequence). The J segment lost 7 bases and the V segment lost 3 bases, leaving 6 bases of the junction unmatched. The CDR3 totals 15 residues. The CDR3 loop is CATSREGQGAGEAFF. The CDR3 DNA reads as TGTGCCACCAGCAGGGAGGGACAGGGGGCTGGTGAAGCTTTCTTT.

The chain employs TRBV12-2 and TRBJ2-5; the table assigns TRBD2, which was not confirmed against the DNA. TRBV12-2 is listed as a pseudogene. The CDR3 is 18 residues long. The CDR3 is CASRLAKTSGGATETQYF. In DNA form, the CDR3 reads TGTGCAAGTCGCTTAGCAAAGACTAGCGGGGGGGCAACCGAGACCCAGTACTTC.

The chain uses TRBV28 and TRBJ2-7; a weak D match, TRBD2 (6 bases). Germline lookup yields CDR1 MDHEN and CDR2 SYDVKM. The CDR3 loop spans 13 amino acids. The ends were cut back, 2 bases at V and 3 bases at J, with 8 bases in the middle. The CDR3 reads CASSLPGSYEQYF. The CDR3 DNA is TGTGCCAGCAGTTTACCCGGGAGCTACGAGCAGTACTTC.

The rearrangement links TRBV5-4 to TRBJ2-1, with 7 bases fitting TRBD2. V lost 0 bases to trimming and J lost 7 bases; unmatched junction nucleotides: 10. Looked up from germline, CDR1 is SGHNT and CDR2 is YYREEE (reference sequence). This CDR3 is built from 16 residues. The CDR3 loop reads CASSLGGGSQVNEQFF. The DNA of the CDR3 is TGTGCCAGCAGCTTGGGAGGCGGGAGTCAGGTAAATGAGCAGTTCTTC.

The V call is TRBV5-4, the J call TRBJ2-7, with 9 bases lining up with TRBD2. Trimming at V came to 0 bases and at J to 2 bases, leaving 3 bases not matched to a gene. This CDR3 has 15 residues. Germline lookup yields CDR1 SGHNT and CDR2 YYREEE (reference sequence). In DNA form, the CDR3 reads TGTGCCAGCAGCTTGGTAGCTAGCGGGACCTACGAGCAGTACTTC. This codes for CASSLVASGTYEQYF.

The chain recombines TRBV5-1 with TRBJ1-5; TRBD1 is a possible D gene (5 bases). Trimming pared 7 bases from V and 1 base from J, leaving 15 bases between. This CDR3 spans 15 amino acids. The germline V gene has CDR1 SGHRS and CDR2 YFSETQ. The chain's CDR3 is CASSPQGLSNQPQHF. CDR3 coding DNA: TGCGCCAGCTCCCCCCAGGGTCTCAGCAATCAGCCCCAGCATTTT.

The V and J genes are TRBV11-3 and TRBJ2-3, with 9 bases identical to TRBD1. V gave up 4 bases and J gave up 1 base; unmatched junction bases: 6. This CDR3 comprises 16 residues. Per the germline V gene, CDR1 is SGHNT and CDR2 is YENEEA. As DNA, the CDR3 is TGTGCCAGCAGCTATACAGGGGGCATAGGCACAGATACGCAGTATTTT. It specifies CASSYTGGIGTDTQYF.

V gene TRBV23-1 combines with J gene TRBJ2-5; TRBD1 might be the D (6 bases). TRBV23-1 is an ORF, and what it does is uncertain. V was shortened by 7 bases and J by 8 bases, with 17 bases between the two germline ends. The CDR3 runs 13 residues. CDR3 sequence (DNA): TGCGCCAGCAAGGGGGAGACAGTACGTACCCAGTACTTC. Protein product: CASKGETVRTQYF.

The chain combines TRBV29-1 with TRBJ1-1, with D perhaps TRBD1 (5 bases). Germline V gene lookup returns CDR1 SQVTM and CDR2 ANQGSEA. Trimming cost V 1 base and J 5 bases, with 14 bases left between them. The length of the CDR3 is 14 residues. This CDR3 reads CSVEGLGGETEAFF. Here the CDR3 DNA reads TGCAGCGTTGAAGGTTTGGGGGGGGAAACTGAAGCTTTCTTT. Combining the CDR3 with reference TRBV29-1 and TRBJ1-1 gives the whole variable domain SAVISQKPSRDICQRGTSLTIQCQVDSQVTMMFWYRQQPGQSLTLIATANQGSEATYESGFVIDKFPISRPNLTFSTLTVSNMSPEDSSIYLCSVEGLGGETEAFFGQGTRLTVV.

The V gene is TRBV19, the J gene TRBJ1-3; D unclear. This CDR3 is built from 12 residues. V was shortened by 5 bases and J by 4 bases, with 6 bases between the two germline ends. Germline V gives CDR1 LNHDA, CDR2 SQIVND (reference sequence). CDR3 nucleotides: TGTGCCAGTAGTGCCAGGGGAAACACCATATATTTT. Translating it yields CASSARGNTIYF.

This chain uses TRBV12-5 with TRBJ2-2; a weak D match, TRBD2 (6 bases). The germline gives CDR1 LGHNT, CDR2 FRNRAP. V was pared by 0 bases and J by 5 bases, with 10 bases between. The CDR3 is 15 residues long. For the CDR3, the DNA is TGTGCTAGTGGTTTGGTTTCAGGAGGGACCGGGGAGCTGTTTTTT. Its protein product is CASGLVSGGTGELFF.

This sequence joins TRBV15 and TRBJ2-5, with 9 bases that match TRBD1. TRBJ2-7 matches the DNA end more closely, so the J call is doubtful. Germline loops: CDR1 LNHNV, CDR2 YYDKDF (reference sequence). This CDR3 contains 15 residues. CDR3 residues: CATSRGTGVRYEQYF. The CDR3 DNA is TGTGCCACCAGCAGAGGGACAGGGGTAAGATACGAGCAGTACTTC.